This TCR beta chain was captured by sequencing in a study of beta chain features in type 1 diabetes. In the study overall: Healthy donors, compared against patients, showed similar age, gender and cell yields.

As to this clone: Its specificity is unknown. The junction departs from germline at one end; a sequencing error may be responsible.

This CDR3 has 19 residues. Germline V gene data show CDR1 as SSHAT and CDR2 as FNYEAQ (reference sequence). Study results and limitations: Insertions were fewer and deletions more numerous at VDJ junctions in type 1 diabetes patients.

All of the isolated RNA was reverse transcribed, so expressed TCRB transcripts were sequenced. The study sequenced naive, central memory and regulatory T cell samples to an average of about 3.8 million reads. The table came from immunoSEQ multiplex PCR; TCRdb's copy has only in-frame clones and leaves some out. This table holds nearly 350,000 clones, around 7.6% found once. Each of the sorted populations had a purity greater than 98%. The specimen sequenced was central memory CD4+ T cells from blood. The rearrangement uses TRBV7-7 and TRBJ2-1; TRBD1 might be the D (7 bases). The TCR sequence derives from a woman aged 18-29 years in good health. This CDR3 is CASSLLGGGPLTSYNEQFF. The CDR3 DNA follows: TGTGCTAGCAGCTTACTAGGAGGGGGCCCCCTCACTTCCTACAATGAGCAGTTCTTC.